Here is one T cell receptor beta chain with its context. The assay was immunoSEQ multiplex PCR, and TCRdb's table has in-frame clones only and misses some. The sample gives about 250,000 clones, roughly nine tenths of which show up once; 2.5% to 3.5% is in the top ten. The cohort comprised adults aged 18 to 89 years residing in around 25 US areas. Researchers sorted participants into cohorts using their self-reported clinical history. The sample belongs to a study of blood T cell repertoires in COVID-19. The V end lost 5 bases, the J end lost 2 bases, and 10 bases lay between the germline ends. Germline lookup yields CDR1 SGHTA and CDR2 FQGNSA. The CDR3 loop spans 14 amino acids.

The source material was PBMCs or T cells enriched from blood (not recorded which). The sequence came from a woman in her 50s who had recovered from COVID-19. The V and J genes are TRBV7-2 and TRBJ2-1; D might be TRBD2 (5 bases). CDR3 sequence: CASSEGRTYNEQFF. In nucleotides, the CDR3 is TGTGCCAGCAGCGAGGGCCGTACCTACAATGAGCAGTTCTTC.